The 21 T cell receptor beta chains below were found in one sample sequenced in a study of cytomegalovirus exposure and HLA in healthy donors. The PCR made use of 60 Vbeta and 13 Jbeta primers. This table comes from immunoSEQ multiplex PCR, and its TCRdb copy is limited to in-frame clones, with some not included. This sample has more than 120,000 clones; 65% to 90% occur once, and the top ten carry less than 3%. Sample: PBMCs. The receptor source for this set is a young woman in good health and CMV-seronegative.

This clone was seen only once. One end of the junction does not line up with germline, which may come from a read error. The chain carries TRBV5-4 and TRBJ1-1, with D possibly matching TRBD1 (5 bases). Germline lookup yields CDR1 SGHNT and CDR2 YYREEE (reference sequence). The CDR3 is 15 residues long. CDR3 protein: CASSSPMPGNNEAFF. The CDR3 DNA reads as TGTGCCAGCAGCTCCCCCATGCCAGGGAACAATGAAGCTTTCTTT. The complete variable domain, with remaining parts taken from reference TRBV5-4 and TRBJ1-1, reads ETGVTQSPTHLIKTRGQQVTLRCSSQSGHNTVSWYQQALGQGPQFIFQYYREEENGRGNFPPRFSGLQFPNYSSELNVNALELDDSALYLCASSSPMPGNNEAFFGQGTRLTVV.

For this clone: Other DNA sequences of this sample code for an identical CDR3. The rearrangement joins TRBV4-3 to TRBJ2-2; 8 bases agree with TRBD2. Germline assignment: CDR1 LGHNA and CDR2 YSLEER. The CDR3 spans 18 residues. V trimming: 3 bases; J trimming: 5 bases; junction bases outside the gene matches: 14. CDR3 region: CASSHYRERGIGTGELFF. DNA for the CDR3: TGCGCCAGCAGCCACTACCGGGAGCGGGGGATCGGGACCGGGGAGCTGTTTTTT.

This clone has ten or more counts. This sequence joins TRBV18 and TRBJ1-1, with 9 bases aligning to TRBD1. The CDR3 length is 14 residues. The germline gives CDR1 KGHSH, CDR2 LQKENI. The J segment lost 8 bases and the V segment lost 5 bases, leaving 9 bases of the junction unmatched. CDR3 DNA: TGTGCCAGCTCATCAACGGGGACAGGGCAAGAAGCTTTCTTT. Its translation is CASSSTGTGQEAFF.

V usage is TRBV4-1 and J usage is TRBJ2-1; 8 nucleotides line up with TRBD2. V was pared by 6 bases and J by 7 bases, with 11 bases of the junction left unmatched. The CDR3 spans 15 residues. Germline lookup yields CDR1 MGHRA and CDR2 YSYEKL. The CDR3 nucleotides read TGCGCCAGCAGACAAATAGCGGGGAAAGGGAATGAGCAGTTCTTC. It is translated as CASRQIAGKGNEQFF.

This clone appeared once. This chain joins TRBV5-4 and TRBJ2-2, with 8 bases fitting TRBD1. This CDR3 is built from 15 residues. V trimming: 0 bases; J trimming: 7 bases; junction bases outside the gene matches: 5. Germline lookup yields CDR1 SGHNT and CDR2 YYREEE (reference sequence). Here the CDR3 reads CASSLVVQGGGELFF. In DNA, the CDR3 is TGTGCCAGCAGCTTGGTAGTACAGGGGGGCGGGGAGCTGTTTTTT.

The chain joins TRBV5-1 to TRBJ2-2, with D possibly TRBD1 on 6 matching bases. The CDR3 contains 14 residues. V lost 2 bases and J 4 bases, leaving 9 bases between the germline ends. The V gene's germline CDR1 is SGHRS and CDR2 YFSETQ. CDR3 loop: CASSFQGGTGELFF. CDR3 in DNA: TGCGCCAGCAGCTTTCAAGGGGGCACCGGGGAGCTGTTTTTT.

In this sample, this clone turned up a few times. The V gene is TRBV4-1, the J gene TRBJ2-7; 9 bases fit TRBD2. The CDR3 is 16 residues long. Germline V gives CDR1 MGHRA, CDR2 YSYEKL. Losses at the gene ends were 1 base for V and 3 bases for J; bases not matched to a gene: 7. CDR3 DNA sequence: TGCGCCAGCAGCCAAGGGTGGGCGGGGGGGCGCTACGAGCAGTACTTC. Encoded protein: CASSQGWAGGRYEQYF.

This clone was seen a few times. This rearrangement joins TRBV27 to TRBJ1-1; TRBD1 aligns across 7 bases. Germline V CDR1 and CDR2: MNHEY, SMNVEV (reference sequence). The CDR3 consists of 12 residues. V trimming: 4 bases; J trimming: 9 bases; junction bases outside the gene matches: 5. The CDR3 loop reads CASSSSTGKAFF. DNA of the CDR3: TGTGCCAGCAGTTCCTCGACAGGGAAAGCTTTCTTT.

The CDR3 nucleotides read TGCGCCAGCAGTGGGTTAAGGGGCCATGAGCAGTTCTTC. Its translation is CASSGLRGHEQFF. This chain connects TRBV10-2 to TRBJ2-1; D may be TRBD1 (5 bases). The CDR3 extends over 13 amino acids. Between the trimmed V and J ends, which lost 4 bases and 8 bases, there was a span of 12 bases. Per the germline V gene, CDR1 is WSHSY and CDR2 is SAAADI.

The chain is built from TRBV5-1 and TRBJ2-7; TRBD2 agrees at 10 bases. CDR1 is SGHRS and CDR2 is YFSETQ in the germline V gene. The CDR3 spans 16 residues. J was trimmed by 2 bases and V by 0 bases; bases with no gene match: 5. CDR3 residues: CASSLVLAGAPYEQYF. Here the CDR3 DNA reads TGCGCCAGCAGCTTGGTCCTAGCGGGGGCCCCCTACGAGCAGTACTTC.

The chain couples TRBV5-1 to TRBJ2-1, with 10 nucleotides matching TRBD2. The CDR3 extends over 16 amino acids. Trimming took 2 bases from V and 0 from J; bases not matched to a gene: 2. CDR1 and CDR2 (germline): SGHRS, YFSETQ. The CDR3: CASSFGLAASYNEQFF. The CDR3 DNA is TGCGCCAGCAGCTTCGGACTAGCGGCCTCCTACAATGAGCAGTTCTTC. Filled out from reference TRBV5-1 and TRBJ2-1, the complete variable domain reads KAGVTQTPRYLIKTRGQQVTLSCSPISGHRSVSWYQQTPGQGLQFLFEYFSETQRNKGNFPGRFSGRQFSNSRSEMNVSTLELGDSALYLCASSFGLAASYNEQFFGPGTRLTVL.

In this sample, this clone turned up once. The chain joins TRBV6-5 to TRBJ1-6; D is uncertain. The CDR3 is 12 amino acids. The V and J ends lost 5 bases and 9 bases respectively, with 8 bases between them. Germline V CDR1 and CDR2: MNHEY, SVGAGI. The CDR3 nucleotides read TGTGCCAGCAGTGACGGGGTTTCACCCCTCCACTTT. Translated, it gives CASSDGVSPLHF.

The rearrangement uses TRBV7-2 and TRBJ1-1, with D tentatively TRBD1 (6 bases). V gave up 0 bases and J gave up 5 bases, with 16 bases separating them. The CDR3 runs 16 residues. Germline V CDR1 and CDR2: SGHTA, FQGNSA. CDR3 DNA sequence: TGTGCCAGCAGCTTAGCGGGGCGTCACGGGACAACTGAAGCTTTCTTT. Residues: CASSLAGRHGTTEAFF.

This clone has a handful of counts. The CDR3 loop is CASSVGGGSPLHF. CDR3 coding DNA: TGTGCCAGCAGTGTCGGGGGAGGGTCACCCCTCCACTTT. The chain recombines TRBV25-1 with TRBJ1-6; tentatively, D is TRBD1 (5 bases). This CDR3 is 13 amino acids long. Germline assignment: CDR1 MGHDK and CDR2 SYGVNS. V was pared by 4 bases and J by 10 bases, with 11 bases between.

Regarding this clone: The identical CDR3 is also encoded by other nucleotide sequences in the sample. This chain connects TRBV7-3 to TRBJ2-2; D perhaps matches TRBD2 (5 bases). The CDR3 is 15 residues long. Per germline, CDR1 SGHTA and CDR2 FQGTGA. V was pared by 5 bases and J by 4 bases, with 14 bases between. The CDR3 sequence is CASSQTGFGTGELFF. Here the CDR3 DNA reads TGTGCCAGCAGCCAGACGGGGTTTGGCACCGGGGAGCTGTTTTTT.

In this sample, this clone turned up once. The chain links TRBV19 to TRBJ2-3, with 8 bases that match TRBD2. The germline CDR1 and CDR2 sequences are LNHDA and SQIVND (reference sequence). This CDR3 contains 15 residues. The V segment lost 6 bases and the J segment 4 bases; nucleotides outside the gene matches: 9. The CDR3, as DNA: TGTGCCAGTAGCCCCCGGGGGGGCGACGCAGATACGCAGTATTTT. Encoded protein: CASSPRGGDADTQYF.

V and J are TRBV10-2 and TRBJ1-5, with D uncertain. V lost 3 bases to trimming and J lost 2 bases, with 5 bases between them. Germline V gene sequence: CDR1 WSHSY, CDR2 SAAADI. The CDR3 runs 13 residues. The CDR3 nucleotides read TGCGCCAGCAGTGACAGTCGCAATCAGCCCCAGCATTTT. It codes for CASSDSRNQPQHF.

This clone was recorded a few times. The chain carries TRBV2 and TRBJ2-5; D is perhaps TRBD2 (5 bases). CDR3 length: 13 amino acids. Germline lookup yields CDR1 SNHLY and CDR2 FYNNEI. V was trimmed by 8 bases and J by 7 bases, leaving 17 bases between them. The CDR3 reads CASGSGILGTQYF. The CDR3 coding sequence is TGTGCCAGCGGGTCGGGGATCCTGGGGACCCAGTACTTC.

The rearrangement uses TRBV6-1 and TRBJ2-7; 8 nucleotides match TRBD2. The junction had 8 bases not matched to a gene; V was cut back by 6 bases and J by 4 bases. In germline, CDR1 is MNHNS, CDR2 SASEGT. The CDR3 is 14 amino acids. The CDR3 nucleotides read TGTGCCAGCAGCGCCGGGGGGGCTTGGTACGAGCAGTACTTC. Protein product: CASSAGGAWYEQYF.

CDR3 DNA: TGCAGCGTAAGACAGGGGGGAGCCTACGAGCAGTACTTC. This encodes CSVRQGGAYEQYF. The chain joins TRBV29-1 to TRBJ2-7; 9 nucleotides agree with TRBD1. Trimming removed 6 bases from V and 2 bases from J; junction bases left unmatched: 5. The germline V gene encodes CDR1 SQVTM and CDR2 ANQGSEA. This CDR3 is built from 13 residues.

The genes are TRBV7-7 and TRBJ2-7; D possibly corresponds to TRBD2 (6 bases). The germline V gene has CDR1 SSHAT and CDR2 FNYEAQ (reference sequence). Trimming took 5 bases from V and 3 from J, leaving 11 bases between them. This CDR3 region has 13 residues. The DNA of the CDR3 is TGTGCCAGCAGCGCGGGACGATACTACGAGCAGTACTTC. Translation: CASSAGRYYEQYF.